This entry is about one T cell receptor beta chain. As handled by the study authors: Using reference gene primer amplification, nucleated cell counts were estimated. The method was immunoSEQ multiplex PCR; TCRdb's version includes in-frame clones alone and lacks a portion of them. V and J calls and clone size come straight from that table; D and trimming were deduced from the DNA. Among around 150,000 clones listed, about 80% were seen once. The Seattle patients, enrolled during active infection, were followed longitudinally. This sample stems from a study of blood T cell repertoires in COVID-19. The CDR3 totals 15 residues. V lost 1 base and J 1 base, leaving 5 bases between the germline ends. Per the germline V gene, CDR1 is SNHLY and CDR2 is FYNNEI.

The chain is built from TRBV2 and TRBJ1-6; D gene unclear. The sample was peripheral blood. This receptor was taken from a woman between 40 and 55 years old with COVID-19, enrolled during active disease. The CDR3 here is CASSEDGSYNSPLHF. As DNA, the CDR3 is TGTGCCAGCAGTGAAGACGGGTCCTATAATTCACCCCTCCACTTT. Using reference TRBV2 and TRBJ1-6 for the parts outside the CDR3, the full variable domain is EPEVTQTPSHQVTQMGQEVILRCVPISNHLYFYWYRQILGQKVEFLVSFYNNEISEKSEIFDDQFSVERPDGSNFTLKIRSTKLEDSAMYFCASSEDGSYNSPLHFGNGTRLTVT.